What follows are 20 T cell receptor beta chains derived from one specimen sequenced in a study of siplizumab effects on memory and regulatory T cells. The method was immunoSEQ multiplex PCR; TCRdb's version includes in-frame clones alone and lacks a portion of them. The table lists around 26,000 clones, around 84% of them singletons. Material: memory CD4+ T cells sorted from blood. The receptor set was obtained from a human donor in good health.

The rearrangement links TRBV6-6 to TRBJ2-5; 7 bases fit TRBD1. The CDR3 consists of 14 residues. The ends lost 4 bases at V and 5 bases at J; junction bases unmatched: 7. Germline assignment: CDR1 MNHNY and CDR2 SVGAGI (reference sequence). DNA of the CDR3: TGTGCCAGCAGTTTTGGACAGGCAGCCGAGACCCAGTACTTC. As protein: CASSFGQAAETQYF.

The chain combines TRBV12-5 with TRBJ1-5; D may be TRBD1 (5 bases). The CDR3 runs to 14 residues. V shed 3 bases and J shed 3 bases, with 9 bases lying between them. The V gene's germline CDR1 is LGHNT and CDR2 FRNRAP. CDR3 in amino acids: CASGLGGTNQPQHF. In DNA form, the CDR3 reads TGTGCTAGTGGTTTAGGCGGGACCAATCAGCCCCAGCATTTT.

The rearrangement uses TRBV28 and TRBJ1-4; D perhaps matches TRBD1 (5 bases). The CDR3 consists of 15 residues. Deletions cut 6 bases from V and 5 bases from J, with 16 bases between. Looked up from germline, CDR1 is MDHEN and CDR2 is SYDVKM. CDR3 amino acids: CASRRPGRSNEKLFF. The DNA of the CDR3 is TGTGCCAGCAGGCGTCCGGGACGGTCGAATGAAAAACTGTTTTTT.

The table lists this clone with a few counts. This chain uses TRBV5-1 with TRBJ2-1, with D possibly TRBD2 on 5 matching bases. Trimming removed 1 base from V and 7 bases from J, with 15 bases in between. The CDR3 runs to 15 residues. Germline CDR1 SGHRS, CDR2 YFSETQ. This chain's CDR3 is CASSLNRVRRNEQFF. The CDR3 coding sequence is TGCGCCAGCAGCTTGAATAGGGTAAGGAGGAATGAGCAGTTCTTC.

The chain has TRBV13 and TRBJ1-1; 9 nucleotides align to TRBD1. V lost 1 base to trimming and J lost 2 bases; unmatched junction nucleotides: 5. The CDR3 covers 16 residues. Germline CDR1 PRHDT, CDR2 FYEKMQ (reference sequence). In nucleotides, the CDR3 is TGTGCCAGCAGCTTAGTGGGGACAGGGTTAAACACTGAAGCTTTCTTT. Encoded protein: CASSLVGTGLNTEAFF.

V gene TRBV5-3 combines with J gene TRBJ2-5, with D maybe TRBD2 (6 bases). TRBV5-3 is given ORF status, its function remaining uncertain. Trimming left V 4 bases short and J 1 base short, with 20 bases between. CDR3 length: 17 amino acids. This CDR3 is CARSPGGSGRFQETQYF. As DNA, the CDR3 is TGTGCCAGAAGCCCGGGTGGGTCGGGGAGGTTCCAAGAGACCCAGTACTTC.

The chain employs TRBV29-1 and TRBJ2-2, with 7 bases fitting TRBD1. The length of the CDR3 is 15 residues. The V gene end was trimmed by 6 bases and the J gene end by 1 base; junction bases not matched to a gene: 8. CDR1 is SQVTM, CDR2 ANQGSEA, per germline. CDR3 protein: CSVGVGTVNTGELFF. As DNA, the CDR3 is TGCAGCGTGGGGGTGGGGACAGTGAACACCGGGGAGCTGTTTTTT.

This clone has just one count. This chain uses TRBV11-3 with TRBJ2-3; 10 bases are a match to TRBD2. The CDR3 is made up of 15 amino acids. Germline V gene lookup returns CDR1 SGHNT and CDR2 YENEEA. V shed 5 bases and J 5 bases; nucleotides not matched to a gene: 7. CDR3 region: CASSEGTSEEDTQYF. The CDR3 DNA reads as TGTGCCAGCAGCGAAGGGACTAGCGAAGAAGATACGCAGTATTTT.

This clone has a handful of counts. The chain couples TRBV6-1 to TRBJ2-1; 9 positions match TRBD2. Germline V lookup: CDR1 MNHNS, CDR2 SASEGT. The CDR3 runs to 13 residues. V trimming: 8 bases; J trimming: 9 bases; junction bases outside the gene matches: 8. CDR3 loop: CASRVAGVAEQFF. The CDR3 DNA follows: TGTGCCAGCCGGGTAGCGGGAGTGGCTGAGCAGTTCTTC.

V gene TRBV10-3 combines with J gene TRBJ2-7, with D possibly being TRBD1 (6 bases). The CDR3 spans 16 residues. Trimming shortened V by 0 bases and J by 4 bases, and 16 bases separated the two germline ends. Germline assignment: CDR1 ENHRY and CDR2 SYGVKD. For the CDR3, the DNA is TGTGCCATCAGTGAGTCCCCCGGGACAATCGCTTACGAGCAGTACTTC. It translates to CAISESPGTIAYEQYF.

V is TRBV6-5 and J is TRBJ2-2; D not certain. Trimming pared 0 bases from V and 1 base from J, leaving 3 bases between. CDR3 length: 14 residues. Germline CDR1 MNHEY, CDR2 SVGAGI. The CDR3 here is CASSYSRNTGELFF. CDR3 nucleotides: TGTGCCAGCAGTTACTCGAGGAACACCGGGGAGCTGTTTTTT.

The chain carries TRBV6-1 and TRBJ1-2; 9 bases map to TRBD1. Germline V gives CDR1 MNHNS, CDR2 SASEGT. The CDR3 length is 15 residues. Trimming cost V 6 bases and J 4 bases; bases outside gene matches: 9. CDR3 protein: CASSAPGQGTYGYTF. The CDR3 DNA follows: TGTGCCAGCAGCGCACCGGGACAGGGAACCTATGGCTACACCTTC.

The count of this clone is one. CDR3 nucleotide sequence: TGTGCCAGCAGCTTCCGACTAGCGGGAAAGAATGAGCAGTTCTTC. As protein: CASSFRLAGKNEQFF. J is TRBJ2-1 and V is TRBV5-4, with TRBD2 matching over 11 bases. V gave up 2 bases and J gave up 7 bases; unmatched junction bases: 5. CDR3 length: 15 residues. Germline CDR1 is SGHNT and CDR2 is YYREEE (reference sequence).

The rearrangement links TRBV5-5 to TRBJ2-3; a weak D match, TRBD2 (5 bases). The germline V and J ends were trimmed by 0 bases and 2 bases, with 10 bases remaining between them. The CDR3 totals 15 residues. The germline gives CDR1 SGHKS, CDR2 YYEKEE (reference sequence). The CDR3 region is CASSLVERSTDTQYF. CDR3 nucleotide sequence: TGTGCCAGCAGCTTGGTGGAGCGGTCCACAGATACGCAGTATTTT.

This clone has a single count. The V and J genes are TRBV6-6 and TRBJ1-5; D possibly corresponds to TRBD1 (6 bases). The germline V gene has CDR1 MNHNY and CDR2 SVGAGI (reference sequence). The V and J ends lost 6 bases and 5 bases respectively, with 14 bases between them. This CDR3 comprises 14 residues. Here the CDR3 reads CASSPGHKDQPQHF. The CDR3 DNA follows: TGTGCCAGCAGCCCGGGACATAAAGATCAGCCCCAGCATTTT.

This chain links TRBV28 with TRBJ2-7; tentative D call: TRBD1 (5 bases). The germline V gene encodes CDR1 MDHEN and CDR2 SYDVKM. V dropped 7 bases and J dropped 6 bases, with 10 bases sitting between them. CDR3 length equals 11 residues. The CDR3 here is CASIGRGEQYF. CDR3 sequence (DNA): TGTGCCAGCATCGGTAGGGGCGAGCAGTACTTC.

V is TRBV6-6 and J is TRBJ2-1; D unresolved. V was cut by 5 bases and J by 8 bases, with 7 bases left in between. The germline CDR1 and CDR2 sequences are MNHNY and SVGAGI (reference sequence). The CDR3 loop spans 11 amino acids. DNA of the CDR3: TGTGCCAGCAGTCATCTCTATGAGCAGTTCTTC. This codes for CASSHLYEQFF.

The chain recombines TRBV2 with TRBJ2-3, with 12 bases identical to TRBD2. J was trimmed by 1 base and V by 6 bases; bases with no gene match: 2. Germline CDR1 is SNHLY and CDR2 is FYNNEI. The CDR3 totals 15 residues. In DNA, the CDR3 is TGTGCCAGCAGCGCTAGCGGGAGGGGCACAGATACGCAGTATTTT. This codes for CASSASGRGTDTQYF.

The count of this clone is one. The chain recombines TRBV5-6 with TRBJ2-2; D gene uncertain. Germline V lookup: CDR1 SGHDT, CDR2 YYEEEE. This CDR3 region has 13 residues. With 3 bases removed from V and 5 bases from J, the gap between germline ends came to 8 bases. CDR3 residues: CASSSVVTGELFF. CDR3 nucleotide sequence: TGTGCCAGCAGCTCCGTAGTAACCGGGGAGCTGTTTTTT.

The chain uses TRBV10-3 and TRBJ1-4; D might be TRBD1 (6 bases). The V and J ends lost 3 bases and 5 bases respectively, with 16 bases between them. The CDR3 has 16 residues. Germline-derived CDR1 and CDR2 are ENHRY and SYGVKD. CDR3 protein: CAISDRRTDHNEKLFF. The CDR3 DNA reads as TGTGCCATCAGTGATCGGAGGACAGACCACAATGAAAAACTGTTTTTT.